This T cell receptor (beta chain) came from a study of T-cell memory formation after mild COVID-19. This CDR3 comprises 15 residues. Between the trimmed V and J ends, which lost 5 bases and 4 bases, there was a span of 15 bases. This clonotype showed up just a few times. In TCRdb, the 5' RACE reads were re-called with MiXCR into one record per CDR3 protein. The sample includes about 560,000 distinct CDR3 sequences, about a sixth of them seen just once. The chain carries TRBV12-3 or TRBV12-4 and TRBJ1-5; D may be TRBD1 (5 bases). This clonotype was obtained from an adult woman who had mild COVID-19 (a few samples of this study predate the infection). Cell type and time point are not known. Sequencing was carried out using PBMCs or a T cell subset sorted from them (not recorded which). The CDR3 DNA reads TGTGCCAGCAGTCGACAGAAATTAGTAAATCAGCCCCAGCATTTT. Amino acids: CASSRQKLVNQPQHF.